Listed below are T cell receptor beta chains from one sample, sequenced in a study of T cell changes during pregnancy in multiple sclerosis. The table came from immunoSEQ multiplex PCR; TCRdb's copy has only in-frame clones and leaves some out. The table shows about 77,000 clones, with roughly 90% occurring only once. Sequences were derived from peripheral blood, sampled before pregnancy. Every receptor here comes from a female donor with multiple sclerosis, enrolled in a pregnancy study. The CDR3 runs from the conserved cysteine through the conserved F or W. D genes are given only for firm matches. Rows may omit the clone size; those that give it use once, few, many or a size class.

D,J,size,V,DNA,CDR3
.,TRBJ1-2,.,TRBV11-2,TGTGCCAGCAGCTTAGTAGGGGGTAACTATGGCTACACCTTC,CASSLVGGNYGYTF
.,TRBJ2-5,.,TRBV5-1,TGCGCCAGCAGCTTGGGGGACACCTACCAAGAGACCCAGTACTTC,CASSLGDTYQETQYF
.,TRBJ1-1,.,TRBV7-3,TGTGCCAGCAGCTTAAGAAGCGACAGTGAAGCTTTCTTT,CASSLRSDSEAFF
TRBD2,TRBJ2-2,.,TRBV7-9,TGTGCCAGCAGCTCAACCGGGACTATAAACACCGGGGAGCTGTTTTTT,CASSSTGTINTGELFF
.,TRBJ2-7,few,TRBV5-1,TGCGCCAGCAGCCAACCGCCCGGTTACGAGCAGTACTTC,CASSQPPGYEQYF
.,TRBJ1-2,.,TRBV27,TGTGCCAGCAGTTTAAATAGGGAGTCGGGGAACTATGGCTACACCTTC,CASSLNRESGNYGYTF
TRBD1,TRBJ1-3,.,TRBV30,TGTGCCCATTCACCCGGACAGGGTGGAAACACCATATATTTT,CAHSPGQGGNTIYF
.,TRBJ2-5,.,TRBV6-1,TGTGCCAGCATTCCGGGGATCCAAGAGACCCAGTACTTC,CASIPGIQETQYF
TRBD2,TRBJ2-7,once,TRBV18,TGTGCCAGCTCACCAGGACTAGCGAGATCATACGAGCAGTACTTC,CASSPGLARSYEQYF
.,TRBJ2-7,.,TRBV15,TGTGCCACCAGTTCCAGGCTCCGGAACGAGCAGTACTTC,CATSSRLRNEQYF
.,TRBJ1-5,few,TRBV29-1,TGCAGCGTTGAAGTAGGGGGAAATCAGCCCCAGCATTTT,CSVEVGGNQPQHF
.,TRBJ1-4,.,TRBV10-3,TGTGCCATCAGTGATGGCGGGGCAACTAATGAAAAACTGTTTTTT,CAISDGGATNEKLFF
TRBD2,TRBJ2-6,.,TRBV5-1,TGCGCCAGCAGCGCTGCGGGGGGCTCTGGGGCCAACGTCCTGACTTTC,CASSAAGGSGANVLTF
.,TRBJ2-5,.,TRBV5-1,TGCGCCAGCAGCACCTACTATCAAGAGACCCAGTACTTC,CASSTYYQETQYF
TRBD2,TRBJ2-3,.,TRBV4-2,TGTGCCAGCAGCCAAGTAGCGGGGGGCCTCACAGATACGCAGTATTTT,CASSQVAGGLTDTQYF
TRBD1,TRBJ1-2,.,TRBV4-1,TGCGCCAGCAGCCGAGGACAGGGGCCGGGAGGCTACACCTTC,CASSRGQGPGGYTF
.,TRBJ2-7,.,TRBV18,TGTGCCAGCTCACGCGACAGGCAGGCCACCTACGAGCAGTACTTC,CASSRDRQATYEQYF
TRBD2,TRBJ2-7,.,TRBV6-6,TGTGCCAGCAGTGCCGTGGGGGGGACTTACGAGCAGTACTTC,CASSAVGGTYEQYF
TRBD2,TRBJ2-1,.,TRBV7-2,TGTGCCAGCAGCGCAGCGGGGGCCTCCTACAATGAGCAGTTCTTC,CASSAAGASYNEQFF
.,TRBJ1-5,.,TRBV2,TGTGCCAGCGCCAGCGTGGACAAGGGCTTCAATCAGCCCCAGCATTTT,CASASVDKGFNQPQHF
.,TRBJ1-1,.,TRBV6-5,TGTGCCAGCAGTTACCACAGGAACACTGAAGCTTTCTTT,CASSYHRNTEAFF
.,TRBJ2-7,.,TRBV28,TGTGCCAGCAGTTTTCCCAGGGTGGCCGACGAGCAGTACTTC,CASSFPRVADEQYF
TRBD1,TRBJ1-2,.,TRBV6-1,TGTGCCAGCAGTGAAGGCCAGGGGGCAGATGGCTACACCTTC,CASSEGQGADGYTF
.,TRBJ2-5,.,TRBV10-1,TGCGCCAGCAGTATGACAGTCCAAGAGACCCAGTACTTC,CASSMTVQETQYF
TRBD1,TRBJ1-2,.,TRBV19,TGTGCCAGTAGTGTAAGGGGGCAGCTCTATGGCTACACCTTC,CASSVRGQLYGYTF
.,TRBJ2-7,few,TRBV7-9,TGTGCCATCGGTACGGACAGAGCCTACGAGCAGTACTTC,CAIGTDRAYEQYF
TRBD1,TRBJ1-2,once,TRBV30,TGTGCCTGGAGTAGGGGACAGGGCTACGGCTACACCTTC,CAWSRGQGYGYTF
.,TRBJ2-1,.,TRBV7-9,TGTGCCAGCAGCCCGAAGAGCCCCCCCCCTGAGCAGTTCTTC,CASSPKSPPPEQFF
.,TRBJ2-3,once,TRBV11-3,TGTGCCAGCAGCTTAGGTAACGGGGGCACAGATACGCAGTATTTT,CASSLGNGGTDTQYF
.,TRBJ1-5,.,TRBV2,TGTGCCAGCGAGGCAGGAGGGCAGCCCCAGCATTTT,CASEAGGQPQHF
.,TRBJ2-5,.,TRBV5-1,TGCGCCAGCCAACGGGACATCCAAGAGACCCAGTACTTC,CASQRDIQETQYF
TRBD2,TRBJ2-1,once,TRBV9,TGTGCCAGCAGTCGCGGGACTAGCGGGGGGACCTACAATGAGCAGTTCTTC,CASSRGTSGGTYNEQFF
.,TRBJ1-2,.,TRBV6-5,TGTGCCAGCAGTTACGTTACAGGGATCTTGAACTATGGCTACACCTTC,CASSYVTGILNYGYTF
TRBD1,TRBJ1-1,few,TRBV7-9,TGTGCCAGCAGCTCCTCCGGGACAGAAAGCGAAGCTTTCTTT,CASSSSGTESEAFF
.,TRBJ1-1,once,TRBV19,TGTGCCAGTAGTATACATACAGTATCTGACGAAGCTTTCTTT,CASSIHTVSDEAFF
.,TRBJ1-5,.,TRBV19,TGTGCCAGTCAAGGGGTGGCAGGGCATCAGCCCCAGCATTTT,CASQGVAGHQPQHF
.,TRBJ1-2,.,TRBV5-6,TGTGCCAGCAGCTTGTATGGGGGCCAAAGCTACACCTTC,CASSLYGGQSYTF
.,TRBJ1-2,.,TRBV29-1,TGCAGCGTCCTGAGGGACTGGGGTGGCTACACCTTC,CSVLRDWGGYTF
.,TRBJ1-6,.,TRBV7-9,TGTGCCAGCAGCGTAAGCGGACCACCCCTCCACTTT,CASSVSGPPLHF
.,TRBJ2-6,once,TRBV5-1,TGCGCCAGCAGCTTGGCCATTTATACGGGGAACTCTGGGGCCAACGTCCTGACTTTC,CASSLAIYTGNSGANVLTF
.,TRBJ2-1,.,TRBV18,TGTGCCAGCTCACCCCTACCAGGACAGACGGAGCAGTTCTTC,CASSPLPGQTEQFF
TRBD1,TRBJ1-1,once,TRBV5-1,TGCGCCAGCAAGGGACAGCCGAACACTGAAGCTTTCTTT,CASKGQPNTEAFF
.,TRBJ1-6,.,TRBV5-5,TGTGCCAGCAGCCTACAGGGAGATAATTCACCCCTCCACTTT,CASSLQGDNSPLHF
.,TRBJ1-2,.,TRBV19,TGTGCCAGTAGTATTGGGGCGGTTTATGGCTACACCTTC,CASSIGAVYGYTF
.,TRBJ2-1,.,TRBV9,TGTGCCAGCAGCGCGGCGGGTTCACCCTACAATGAGCAGTTCTTC,CASSAAGSPYNEQFF
.,TRBJ1-5,.,TRBV6-1,TGTGCCAGCAGTGGTCTCACAGGGAGCAATCAGCCCCAGCATTTT,CASSGLTGSNQPQHF
TRBD1,TRBJ1-2,few,TRBV19,TGTGCCAGTAGTCCCCGGGACAGGGGCCCTGGCTACACCTTC,CASSPRDRGPGYTF
.,TRBJ1-4,.,TRBV28,TGTGCCAGCAGTTTTCGCCTGGGGGCGGCAGTGGGTGAAAAACTGTTTTTT,CASSFRLGAAVGEKLFF
.,TRBJ2-7,.,TRBV27,TGTGCCAGCAGGCTAAACGGACAGTACGAGCAGTACTTC,CASRLNGQYEQYF
TRBD2,TRBJ2-7,.,TRBV6-6,TGTGCCAGCAGTTACCCGGGGGGGCGCTACGAGCAGTACTTC,CASSYPGGRYEQYF